A single sample is the source of the 18 T cell receptor beta chains below, sequenced in a study of T cell clones after liver transplantation. Produced via immunoSEQ multiplex PCR; TCRdb's table is partial and in-frame only. This sample has under 7,000 clones, with over 70% found just once. The material sequenced was CD8+ T cells from blood, taken roughly 3.5 years after liver transplant. The receptors here all came from a human patient who received a liver transplant. The graft donor may have given rise to some T cells.

V usage is TRBV15 and J usage is TRBJ2-5; 8 nucleotides agree with TRBD2. With 5 bases clipped from V and 5 bases from J, the junction kept 1 base outside the gene matches. This CDR3 region has 12 residues. Per the germline V gene, CDR1 is LNHNV and CDR2 is YYDKDF (reference sequence). The CDR3 loop is CATSPGGETQYF. The DNA of the CDR3 is TGTGCCACCAGCCCGGGGGGGGAGACCCAGTACTTC.

V and J are TRBV15 and TRBJ2-3; 11 bases align to TRBD2. Germline V gene sequence: CDR1 LNHNV, CDR2 YYDKDF (reference sequence). The CDR3 loop spans 15 amino acids. V shed 3 bases, J shed 3 bases, and the junction held 2 bases outside the gene matches. The DNA of the CDR3 is TGTGCCACCAGCAGCGGGACTAGCGGAACAGATACGCAGTATTTT. This translates into CATSSGTSGTDTQYF.

The chain joins TRBV6-6 to TRBJ1-5; D might be TRBD1 (5 bases). Germline V gene data show CDR1 as MNHNY and CDR2 as SVGAGI (reference sequence). V was shortened by 2 bases and J by 6 bases, with 8 bases between the two germline ends. This CDR3 has 13 amino acids. DNA for the CDR3: TGTGCCAGCAGTTACGAGGGGCGTCAGCCCCAGCATTTT. As protein: CASSYEGRQPQHF.

The gene calls are TRBV5-8 and TRBJ2-1; D may be TRBD2 (6 bases). Germline V gene sequence: CDR1 SGHTS, CDR2 YDEGEE. The CDR3 is 16 amino acids. V lost 2 bases and J 0 bases, leaving 12 bases between the germline ends. CDR3 DNA sequence: TGTGCCAGCAGCTTTAGCGGCATGAGCTCCTACAATGAGCAGTTCTTC. It encodes CASSFSGMSSYNEQFF.

The V call is TRBV19, the J call TRBJ1-4, with 9 bases aligning to TRBD1. Germline V gene lookup returns CDR1 LNHDA and CDR2 SQIVND (reference sequence). The CDR3 consists of 16 residues. The trim removed 5 bases at V and 3 bases at J, leaving 7 bases unmatched. The CDR3 spells CASSPDRGRANEKLFF. The CDR3 region has the DNA TGTGCCAGTAGTCCGGACAGGGGAAGGGCTAATGAAAAACTGTTTTTT.

This sequence joins TRBV27 and TRBJ2-1, with TRBD2 as a possible D gene (5 bases). The CDR3 runs to 14 residues. The V end lost 4 bases, the J end lost 7 bases, and 14 bases lay between the germline ends. Germline loops: CDR1 MNHEY, CDR2 SMNVEV (reference sequence). CDR3 nucleotide sequence: TGTGCCAGCAGTTGGGCGGGTTCGGGGAATGAGCAGTTCTTC. It codes for CASSWAGSGNEQFF.

The chain couples TRBV5-1 to TRBJ1-1; D remains unclear. The germline V gene has CDR1 SGHRS and CDR2 YFSETQ. The CDR3 has 13 amino acids. Trimming left V 4 bases short and J 5 bases short, with 12 bases between. CDR3 DNA sequence: TGCGCCAGCAGCAGGGTTGGGGAAACTGAAGCTTTCTTT. Translated: CASSRVGETEAFF.

This clone was seen just once. The chain has TRBV28 and TRBJ1-5, with D possibly matching TRBD1 (5 bases). There are 18 residues in the CDR3. Trimming shortened V by 2 bases and J by 2 bases, and 19 bases separated the two germline ends. CDR1 and CDR2 (germline): MDHEN, SYDVKM. The CDR3 here is CASSLETVIAGGNQPQHF. In nucleotides, the CDR3 is TGTGCCAGCAGTTTAGAGACAGTTATAGCCGGCGGCAATCAGCCCCAGCATTTT.

The CDR3 loop is CASSDRGGQPQHF. CDR3 nucleotides: TGTGCCAGCAGTGACAGGGGGGGACAGCCCCAGCATTTT. The rearrangement links TRBV28 to TRBJ1-5, with 9 bases aligning to TRBD1. The CDR3 extends over 13 amino acids. Trimming removed 5 bases from V and 7 bases from J; junction bases left unmatched: 3. Per the germline V gene, CDR1 is MDHEN and CDR2 is SYDVKM.

This clone has only one observation. The V call is TRBV18, the J call TRBJ1-4, with D maybe TRBD1 (6 bases). Trimming removed 3 bases at V and 16 bases at J, with 18 bases between. In germline, CDR1 is KGHSH, CDR2 LQKENI. The CDR3 spans 13 residues. This CDR3 reads CASSPVGRGEGFF. The CDR3 DNA reads TGTGCCAGCTCACCGGTCGGCAGGGGAGAAGGGTTTTTT.

The chain joins TRBV7-8 to TRBJ2-3, with 12 bases fitting TRBD2. J gave up 2 bases and V 3 bases, and 12 bases lay outside the gene matches. From germline, CDR1 is SGHVS and CDR2 FQNEAQ. The CDR3 runs 19 residues. Here the CDR3 DNA reads TGTGCCAGCAGCTTCTACGGACTAGCGGGAACTTTGCTCACAGATACGCAGTATTTT. Translated, it gives CASSFYGLAGTLLTDTQYF.

This clone is a singleton in its sample. The chain links TRBV5-1 to TRBJ2-5; no firm D call. The CDR3 has 13 residues. Per the germline V gene, CDR1 is SGHRS and CDR2 is YFSETQ. Deletions cut 2 bases from V and 4 bases from J, with 9 bases between. The DNA of the CDR3 is TGCGCCAGCAGCTTAGGACCCGGAGAGACCCAGTACTTC. It is translated as CASSLGPGETQYF.

This clone was detected only once. The genes are TRBV11-3 and TRBJ2-7; the D is unclear. Trimming shortened V by 3 bases and J by 0 bases, and 12 bases separated the two germline ends. The CDR3 runs to 15 residues. Germline V CDR1 and CDR2: SGHNT, YENEEA. In DNA, the CDR3 is TGTGCCAGCAGCTTCGGGTTAGGAACCTCCTACGAGCAGTACTTC. This gives the protein CASSFGLGTSYEQYF.

The chain is built from TRBV18 and TRBJ1-4; D uncertain. The germline V and J ends were trimmed by 6 bases and 0 bases, with 14 bases remaining between them. The CDR3 length is 16 residues. Looked up from germline, CDR1 is KGHSH and CDR2 is LQKENI. The CDR3 bases are TGTGCCAGCTCCCGCCCGGAAGACGCAACTAATGAAAAACTGTTTTTT. This encodes CASSRPEDATNEKLFF.

V and J are TRBV25-1 and TRBJ2-7; maybe TRBD2 (6 bases). The CDR3 length is 14 residues. CDR1 and CDR2 (germline): MGHDK, SYGVNS. The V and J ends lost 7 bases and 7 bases respectively, with 20 bases between them. CDR3 nucleotides: TGTGCCAGCACGGGGGTCCTTGAGGCGGGAGAGCAGTACTTC. Its translation: CASTGVLEAGEQYF.

This clone has only one observation. The V and J genes are TRBV29-1 and TRBJ1-1; D is perhaps TRBD1 (6 bases). V was clipped by 1 base and J by 6 bases, with 9 bases between them. Germline CDR1 is SQVTM and CDR2 is ANQGSEA. CDR3 length: 12 residues. Here the CDR3 reads CSVEGTAPEAFF. For the CDR3, the DNA is TGCAGCGTTGAAGGGACAGCACCTGAAGCTTTCTTT.

This rearrangement joins TRBV4-1 to TRBJ2-7; 7 bases are shared with TRBD1. V shed 1 base and J 7 bases; nucleotides not matched to a gene: 7. The length of the CDR3 is 14 residues. CDR1 MGHRA and CDR2 YSYEKL come from the germline V gene. The CDR3 bases are TGCGCCAGCAGCCAAGCCCAGGGGGTGCGAGAGCAGTACTTC. This sequence encodes CASSQAQGVREQYF.

The chain combines TRBV5-1 with TRBJ2-7; D gene unclear. Germline assignment: CDR1 SGHRS and CDR2 YFSETQ. CDR3 length: 13 amino acids. V dropped 2 bases and J dropped 3 bases, with 9 bases sitting between them. CDR3 residues: CASSLTYLYEQYF. CDR3 DNA sequence: TGCGCCAGCAGCTTAACCTACCTCTACGAGCAGTACTTC.